The 31 T cell receptor beta chains below come from one sample, sequenced in a study of spatial heterogeneity in lung cancer. TCRdb reprocessed the 5' RACE reads with MiXCR, giving one entry per CDR3 protein. The sample carries some 100,000 distinct CDR3 sequences, about an eighth recorded once. Time point described: sample taken at primary tumor resection. The material sequenced was PBMCs, taken at surgery. The receptors were gathered from a male donor with early-stage non-small cell lung cancer.

At least ten counts were recorded for this clonotype. The chain couples TRBV20-1 to TRBJ2-1; 15 bases line up with TRBD2. The CDR3 covers 15 residues. Germline V gene lookup returns CDR1 DFQATT and CDR2 SNEGSKA (reference sequence). The V and J ends lost 5 bases and 5 bases, in that order; junction bases with no gene match: 4. The CDR3 protein is CSASGLAGGHNEQFF. In nucleotides, the CDR3 is TGCAGTGCTTCGGGACTAGCGGGAGGCCACAATGAGCAGTTCTTC.

The chain has TRBV7-9 and TRBJ2-7; TRBD1 or TRBD2 may be the D gene (5 bases each). Germline loops: CDR1 SEHNR, CDR2 FQNEAQ (reference sequence). The CDR3 length is 15 residues. V dropped 5 bases and J dropped 3 bases, with 17 bases sitting between them. CDR3 DNA sequence: TGTGCCAGCAGCACCCTAGGGGACGGATACTACGAGCAGTACTTC. As protein: CASSTLGDGYYEQYF.

This clonotype has a handful of counts. The chain has TRBV12-3 or TRBV12-4 and TRBJ1-6, with no clear D. Trimming pared 1 base from V and 6 bases from J, leaving 13 bases between. The CDR3 contains 16 residues. CDR3 sequence: CASSLGLLGTNSPLHF. The CDR3 DNA reads TGTGCCAGCAGTTTAGGCTTATTAGGAACTAATTCACCCCTCCACTTT.

The chain uses TRBV7-6 and TRBJ1-4; D gene uncertain. Trimming cost V 5 bases and J 8 bases, with 9 bases left between them. Germline V gene lookup returns CDR1 SGHVS and CDR2 FNYEAQ. The CDR3 contains 12 residues. The CDR3 here is CASSPREEKLFF. The CDR3 nucleotides read TGTGCCAGCAGCCCGCGGGAGGAAAAACTGTTTTTT.

This clonotype has at least ten counts. CDR3 nucleotide sequence: TGTGCCAGCAGAGGGACAGGCCCTTACAATGAGCAGTTCTTC. The encoded protein is CASRGTGPYNEQFF. The chain joins TRBV12-3 or TRBV12-4 to TRBJ2-1; 8 nucleotides align to TRBD1. The CDR3 is 14 amino acids. With 6 bases clipped from V and 4 bases from J, the junction kept 5 bases outside the gene matches.

This clonotype is a singleton in its sample. The chain links TRBV15 to TRBJ2-6; unclear D gene. V was pared by 8 bases and J by 4 bases, with 12 bases between. Looked up from germline, CDR1 is LNHNV and CDR2 is YYDKDF (reference sequence). The CDR3 extends over 14 amino acids. CDR3 sequence (DNA): TGTGCCACCGCAAATAGGCCCGGGGCCAACGTCCTGACTTTC. This codes for CATANRPGANVLTF. The full variable domain, rest sourced from reference TRBV15 and TRBJ2-6, is DAMVIQNPRYQVTQFGKPVTLSCSQTLNHNVMYWYQQKSSQAPKLLFHYYDKDFNNEADTPDNFQSRRPNTSFCFLDIRSPGLGDTAMYLCATANRPGANVLTFGAGSRLTVL.

The sample holds many counts of this clonotype. The chain's CDR3 is CASSHNSGGEQFF. DNA of the CDR3: TGCGCCAGCAGCCATAATAGCGGGGGGGAGCAGTTCTTC. The J gene is TRBJ2-1, the V gene TRBV4-3; 10 positions agree with TRBD2. The CDR3 is 13 amino acids. The V gene's germline CDR1 is LGHNA and CDR2 YSLEER. V was pared by 3 bases and J by 10 bases, with 3 bases of the junction left unmatched.

The V and J genes are TRBV27 and TRBJ1-3; 7 bases match TRBD1. J gave up 2 bases and V 8 bases, and 6 bases lay outside the gene matches. Germline V gives CDR1 MNHEY, CDR2 SMNVEV (reference sequence). The CDR3 consists of 14 residues. The CDR3: CASSRGGPGNTIYF. The CDR3 coding sequence is TGTGCCAGCTCCAGGGGGGGGCCTGGAAACACCATATATTTT.

The genes are TRBV14 and TRBJ1-1; D is unclear. The V and J ends lost 4 bases and 8 bases respectively, with 11 bases between them. Germline CDR1 and CDR2: SGHDN and FVKESK. The CDR3 extends over 12 amino acids. CDR3 nucleotides: TGTGCCAGCAGCCTAGGGCAGTGGGAAGCTTTCTTT. Residues: CASSLGQWEAFF. The full variable domain, rest sourced from reference TRBV14 and TRBJ1-1, is EAGVTQFPSHSVIEKGQTVTLRCDPISGHDNLYWYRRVMGKEIKFLLHFVKESKQDESGMPNNRFLAERTGGTYSTLKVQPAELEDSGVYFCASSLGQWEAFFGQGTRLTVV.

This rearrangement joins TRBV20-1 to TRBJ1-2, with D perhaps TRBD1 (5 bases). CDR3 length: 14 amino acids. Between the trimmed V and J ends, which lost 5 bases and 7 bases, there was a span of 20 bases. Germline V gene data show CDR1 as DFQATT and CDR2 as SNEGSKA (reference sequence). CDR3: CSAAPGGGLGGYTF. The CDR3 region has the DNA TGCAGTGCTGCCCCGGGGGGGGGATTAGGTGGCTACACCTTC.

This clonotype was counted at least ten times. This chain joins TRBV7-9 and TRBJ2-5; 10 nucleotides agree with TRBD1. With 7 bases clipped from V and 5 bases from J, the junction kept 7 bases outside the gene matches. The germline gives CDR1 SEHNR, CDR2 FQNEAQ (reference sequence). The CDR3 covers 14 residues. CDR3 coding DNA: TGTGCCAGCACCCGAAGGGACAGGGGTGAGACCCAGTACTTC. As protein: CASTRRDRGETQYF. Full variable domain (rest looked up from reference TRBV7-9 and TRBJ2-5): DTGVSQNPRHKITKRGQNVTFRCDPISEHNRLYWYRQTLGQGPEFLTYFQNEAQLEKSRLLSDRFSAERPKGSFSTLEIQRTEQGDSAMYLCASTRRDRGETQYFGPGTRLLVL.

This clonotype was observed a handful of times. This chain links TRBV6-5 with TRBJ2-7; 7 nucleotides align to TRBD2. In germline, CDR1 is MNHEY, CDR2 SVGAGI. The CDR3 is made up of 16 amino acids. V trimming: 2 bases; J trimming: 3 bases; junction bases outside the gene matches: 10. CDR3 DNA: TGTGCCAGCAGTTACAGCGGGCTAGGGACTAACTACGAGCAGTACTTC. Translated: CASSYSGLGTNYEQYF.

Comment on this clonotype: The junction and the germline gene differ at one end; a read error may be behind it. The chain uses TRBV4-2 and TRBJ2-7; TRBD1 aligns across 7 bases. This CDR3 has 14 amino acids. The germline CDR1 and CDR2 sequences are LGHNA and YNFKEQ. CDR3 coding DNA: TGTGCCAACAGCGACAGACAGGGTTCCTACGAGCAGTACTTC. Protein product: CANSDRQGSYEQYF.

V gene TRBV7-2 combines with J gene TRBJ2-4, with D possibly TRBD2 on 6 matching bases. Germline V gene sequence: CDR1 SGHTA, CDR2 FQGNSA. The CDR3 is made up of 14 amino acids. The germline V and J ends were trimmed by 6 bases and 2 bases, with 11 bases remaining between them. CDR3 residues: CASSYGGSKNIQYF. In DNA form, the CDR3 reads TGTGCCAGCAGTTATGGGGGGTCCAAAAACATTCAGTACTTC.

The chain links TRBV11-3 to TRBJ2-2; no definite D call. The CDR3 is made up of 13 amino acids. Germline V gene lookup returns CDR1 SGHNT and CDR2 YENEEA. The germline V and J ends were trimmed by 4 bases and 6 bases, with 9 bases remaining between them. The CDR3 reads CASSSRLAGELFF. CDR3 bases: TGTGCCAGCAGCTCGAGATTGGCCGGGGAGCTGTTTTTT.

In this sample, this clonotype turned up a few times. V usage is TRBV6-2 or TRBV6-3 and J usage is TRBJ2-1, with 8 bases lining up with TRBD1. V was pared by 6 bases and J by 3 bases, with 25 bases of the junction left unmatched. The V gene's germline CDR1 is MNHEY and CDR2 SVGEGT. The CDR3 is 21 amino acids. In DNA, the CDR3 is TGTGCCAGCAGCCCCCACCGGACAGGGAGAGGGAGCGACCCCCGCTACAATGAGCAGTTCTTC. Translation: CASSPHRTGRGSDPRYNEQFF.

The V and J genes are TRBV7-2 and TRBJ2-1; tentatively, D is TRBD1 (6 bases). CDR3 length: 15 amino acids. V gave up 4 bases and J gave up 0 bases, with 10 bases separating them. Germline V gene data show CDR1 as SGHTA and CDR2 as FQGNSA. The CDR3 spells CASSSTGRSYNEQFF. The CDR3 DNA reads TGTGCCAGCAGCTCGACAGGACGCTCCTACAATGAGCAGTTCTTC.

This clonotype was recorded many times. V usage is TRBV4-3 and J usage is TRBJ2-1; the D gene is possibly TRBD1 (5 bases). Trimming shortened V by 1 base and J by 5 bases, and 12 bases separated the two germline ends. Per the germline V gene, CDR1 is LGHNA and CDR2 is YSLEER. CDR3 length: 15 residues. The CDR3 here is CASSQVGRVNNEQFF. The DNA of the CDR3 is TGCGCCAGCAGCCAAGTAGGCAGGGTCAACAATGAGCAGTTCTTC.

The chain links TRBV6-1 to TRBJ1-1; perhaps TRBD1 as D (5 bases). Germline V gene lookup returns CDR1 MNHNS and CDR2 SASEGT. This CDR3 has 13 amino acids. With 5 bases removed from V and 4 bases from J, the gap between germline ends came to 11 bases. The CDR3 DNA follows: TGTGCCAGCAGTTCAGCAGGGTTCACTGAAGCTTTCTTT. Translation gives CASSSAGFTEAFF.

This clonotype was counted at least ten times. The genes are TRBV28 and TRBJ2-7; 8 bases are shared with TRBD1. V lost 5 bases and J lost 5; bases outside the gene matches: 11. In germline, CDR1 is MDHEN, CDR2 SYDVKM. This CDR3 has 15 residues. CDR3 region: CASSPGDRTWDEQYF. In DNA, the CDR3 is TGTGCCAGCAGTCCAGGGGACAGGACTTGGGACGAGCAGTACTTC.

This clonotype came up a few times. This sequence joins TRBV6-5 and TRBJ2-7; the D gene is possibly TRBD2 (5 bases). V was cut by 2 bases and J by 2 bases, with 10 bases left in between. The length of the CDR3 is 14 residues. Germline lookup yields CDR1 MNHEY and CDR2 SVGAGI. The CDR3 spells CASSYVGDPYEQYF. CDR3 bases: TGTGCCAGCAGTTACGTCGGGGATCCCTACGAGCAGTACTTC.

The chain combines TRBV27 with TRBJ1-1; 7 bases align to TRBD1. The CDR3 covers 15 residues. V was clipped by 2 bases and J by 3 bases; unmatched bases: 6. Germline V CDR1 and CDR2: MNHEY, SMNVEV (reference sequence). The CDR3, as DNA: TGTGCCAGCAGTTTAACCCGACAGGGTGACACTGAAGCTTTCTTT. Residues: CASSLTRQGDTEAFF.

The chain employs TRBV5-5 and TRBJ1-1; D remains ambiguous. The CDR3 spans 16 residues. V was cut by 4 bases and J by 0 bases, with 16 bases left in between. Germline loops: CDR1 SGHKS, CDR2 YYEKEE (reference sequence). CDR3 loop: CASSQRPFDLNTEAFF. The DNA for the CDR3 is TGTGCCAGCAGCCAACGCCCGTTCGATCTGAACACTGAAGCTTTCTTT.

The gene calls are TRBV3-1 and TRBJ1-1, with a weak D call TRBD1 (5 bases). Between the trimmed V and J ends, which lost 0 bases and 7 bases, there was a span of 15 bases. Germline V gene data show CDR1 as LGHDT and CDR2 as YNNKEL (reference sequence). The CDR3 is made up of 15 amino acids. The CDR3 here is CASSQDGGPYGEAFF. The CDR3 DNA is TGTGCCAGCAGCCAAGACGGGGGACCGTACGGTGAAGCTTTCTTT. Using reference TRBV3-1 and TRBJ1-1 for the parts outside the CDR3, the full variable domain is DTAVSQTPKYLVTQMGNDKSIKCEQNLGHDTMYWYKQDSKKFLKIMFSYNNKELIINETVPNRFSPKSPDKAHLNLHINSLELGDSAVYFCASSQDGGPYGEAFFGQGTRLTVV.

V and J are TRBV5-1 and TRBJ2-7; D not resolved. Trimming took off 5 bases at V and 3 bases at J, with 12 bases between the two ends. The length of the CDR3 is 13 residues. The V gene's germline CDR1 is SGHRS and CDR2 YFSETQ. Written as DNA, the CDR3 is TGCGCCAGCAGTCTTTCAGTCAGCTACGAGCAGTACTTC. It yields the protein CASSLSVSYEQYF.

This clonotype occurred many times. CDR3 sequence: CASSPDQNTGELFF. For the CDR3, the DNA is TGTGCCAGCTCACCAGACCAGAACACCGGGGAGCTGTTTTTT. The rearrangement links TRBV18 to TRBJ2-2; D remains ambiguous. In germline, CDR1 is KGHSH, CDR2 LQKENI. This CDR3 comprises 14 residues. V shed 2 bases and J shed 1 base, with 5 bases lying between them.

This rearrangement joins TRBV2 to TRBJ2-5; D may match TRBD1 or TRBD2 (5 bases each). The germline gives CDR1 SNHLY, CDR2 FYNNEI. This CDR3 is 13 amino acids long. V was pared by 6 bases and J by 1 base, with 9 bases between. CDR3 sequence (DNA): TGTGCCAGCAGGGGACGTCTCCAAGAGACCCAGTACTTC. This encodes CASRGRLQETQYF.

This clonotype was recorded a few times. The V call is TRBV2, the J call TRBJ1-1; D is uncertain. V shed 4 bases and J shed 8 bases, with 20 bases lying between them. The CDR3 runs 15 residues. Germline-derived CDR1 and CDR2 are SNHLY and FYNNEI. CDR3 DNA: TGTGCCAGCAGTGTAGGTTGGGATGGGGTGAACGAAGCTTTCTTT. Encoded protein: CASSVGWDGVNEAFF. Drawing the rest from reference TRBV2 and TRBJ1-1, the complete variable domain is EPEVTQTPSHQVTQMGQEVILRCVPISNHLYFYWYRQILGQKVEFLVSFYNNEISEKSEIFDDQFSVERPDGSNFTLKIRSTKLEDSAMYFCASSVGWDGVNEAFFGQGTRLTVV.

The chain is built from TRBV28 and TRBJ2-5, with a weak D call TRBD1 (6 bases). Trimming removed 3 bases from V and 3 bases from J, with 11 bases in between. The CDR3 spans 14 residues. Germline loops: CDR1 MDHEN, CDR2 SYDVKM. The CDR3 coding sequence is TGTGCCAGCAGTTTTGTAAGGGGGAAAGAGACCCAGTACTTC. Translation: CASSFVRGKETQYF. The complete variable domain, with remaining parts taken from reference TRBV28 and TRBJ2-5, reads DVKVTQSSRYLVKRTGEKVFLECVQDMDHENMFWYRQDPGLGLRLIYFSYDVKMKEKGDIPEGYSVSREKKERFSLILESASTNQTSMYLCASSFVRGKETQYFGPGTRLLVL.

At least ten counts were recorded for this clonotype. The chain has TRBV28 and TRBJ2-7; D might be TRBD2 (6 bases). The CDR3 has 13 amino acids. V was clipped by 5 bases and J by 2 bases, with 10 bases between them. Germline assignment: CDR1 MDHEN and CDR2 SYDVKM. CDR3 coding DNA: TGTGCCAGCAGTGGAGGGTGGACCTACGAGCAGTACTTC. Translated, it gives CASSGGWTYEQYF.

This chain uses TRBV12-3 or TRBV12-4 with TRBJ2-5; tentative D call: TRBD2 (5 bases). V dropped 5 bases and J dropped 2 bases, with 12 bases sitting between them. This CDR3 region has 14 residues. CDR3 DNA sequence: TGTGCCAGCAGTGGAGGACCCGGACAAGAGACCCAGTACTTC. Its protein is CASSGGPGQETQYF.